This T cell receptor (beta chain) derives from a study of T cell repertoires in cytomegalovirus infection. Whole-study context: Indicated by public TCR beta signatures were CMV infection and matching HLA type. Whole-study results and caveats: CMV carriers having the relevant HLA were flagged by cumulative public TCR beta family frequency. CMV-specific TCR beta clonotypes restricted by HLA-C dominated the ex vivo response.

One entry per CDR3 protein results from TCRdb running MiXCR on the reads. This sample has roughly 230,000 distinct CDR3 sequences, with 6.5% found just once. Trimming shortened V by 3 bases and J by 1 base, and 6 bases separated the two germline ends. The CDR3 totals 13 residues. Germline V gives CDR1 SGHVS, CDR2 FQNEAQ. This clonotype has at least ten counts. No antigen is known for it. The sequenced sample was PBMCs. The chain links TRBV7-8 to TRBJ2-5; D gene ambiguous. The sequence came from a human donor in good health (CMV status not recorded). Some clones in this sample may be carry-over from other donors' samples. CDR3 sequence reads: CASSFRVQETQYF. The CDR3 coding sequence is TGTGCCAGCAGCTTCCGGGTCCAAGAGACCCAGTACTTC.